These 24 T cell receptor beta chains were sequenced from one sample in a study of Graves' ophthalmopathy and Graves' hyperthyroidism. RNA transcripts were the template, and TCR beta CDR3 regions were amplified from them. After a first-round RT-PCR with HTBI primers, a second-round multiplex PCR was run. TCRdb analysed the multiplex PCR reads with MiXCR anew, one entry per CDR3 protein. There are some 1.1 million distinct CDR3 sequences in the sample; about 40% occur only once, and 8.5% to 14% lies in the top ten. The sequencing input was peripheral blood or thyroid tissue (not recorded which). The receptors derive from an adult man with Graves' hyperthyroidism.

This clonotype was seen ten or more times. J is TRBJ2-5 and V is TRBV10-1; tentative D call: TRBD2 (6 bases). Trimming cost V 3 bases and J 4 bases, with 12 bases left between them. CDR1 is WNHNN and CDR2 is SYGVQD in the germline V gene (reference sequence). This CDR3 contains 14 residues. CDR3 sequence (DNA): TGCGCCAGCAGTGACGGGACTGAAACAGAGACCCAGTACTTC. As protein: CASSDGTETETQYF.

The chain combines TRBV19 with TRBJ1-5; 8 bases map to TRBD1. CDR3 length: 14 amino acids. Germline V lookup: CDR1 LNHDA, CDR2 SQIVND (reference sequence). Losses at the gene ends were 5 bases for V and 6 bases for J; bases not matched to a gene: 6. The CDR3 region is CASSSSGGFQPQHF. CDR3 DNA sequence: TGTGCCAGTAGTTCATCAGGGGGCTTTCAGCCCCAGCATTTT.

This clonotype appeared a single time. V usage is TRBV2 and J usage is TRBJ2-7, with D hard to call. V was trimmed by 8 bases and J by 0 bases, leaving 11 bases between them. The germline gives CDR1 SNHLY, CDR2 FYNNEI. The CDR3 sequence is 13 residues long. CDR3 loop: CASGPDGSYEQYF. DNA for the CDR3: TGTGCCAGCGGGCCGGACGGCTCCTACGAGCAGTACTTC. The full variable domain, its missing parts supplied by reference TRBV2 and TRBJ2-7, is EPEVTQTPSHQVTQMGQEVILRCVPISNHLYFYWYRQILGQKVEFLVSFYNNEISEKSEIFDDQFSVERPDGSNFTLKIRSTKLEDSAMYFCASGPDGSYEQYFGPGTRLTVT.

The chain has TRBV28 and TRBJ2-7, with D possibly TRBD1 on 5 matching bases. The germline V and J ends were trimmed by 10 bases and 4 bases, with 17 bases remaining between them. Germline V gene sequence: CDR1 MDHEN, CDR2 SYDVKM. The CDR3 loop spans 13 amino acids. The CDR3 bases are TGTGCCACTTCGATTGACAGCTTGTACGAGCAGTACTTC. It specifies CATSIDSLYEQYF.

The chain is built from TRBV10-2 and TRBJ2-7; the match to TRBD1 covers 7 bases. Germline V lookup: CDR1 WSHSY, CDR2 SAAADI. Trimming at V came to 6 bases and at J to 2 bases, leaving 7 bases not matched to a gene. The CDR3 covers 14 residues. The CDR3 nucleotides are TGCGCCAGCAGAGAGGGGGCCCTAACCTACGAGCAGTACTTC. Translation gives CASREGALTYEQYF.

This clonotype occurred many times. The chain combines TRBV14 with TRBJ1-4, with D unresolved. This CDR3 contains 12 residues. The ends were cut back, 3 bases at V and 11 bases at J, with 10 bases in the middle. Germline V gives CDR1 SGHDN, CDR2 FVKESK. The DNA of the CDR3 is TGTGCCAGCAGCCAGTCCAGTCGTAAACTGTTTTTT. It is translated as CASSQSSRKLFF.

The gene calls are TRBV4-3 and TRBJ2-7; D gene unclear. V lost 0 bases to trimming and J lost 2 bases, with 11 bases between them. Germline V lookup: CDR1 LGHNA, CDR2 YSLEER. This CDR3 is 15 amino acids long. CDR3 DNA: TGCGCCAGCAGCCAAGATCGGAGCGAAACCTACGAGCAGTACTTC. It specifies CASSQDRSETYEQYF.

The chain joins TRBV10-3 to TRBJ1-6; D ambiguous. The CDR3 extends over 15 amino acids. V lost 3 bases to trimming and J lost 2 bases, with 8 bases between them. From germline, CDR1 is ENHRY and CDR2 SYGVKD. CDR3 DNA: TGTGCCATCAGTGATGGGAGGGCCTATAATTCACCCCTCCACTTT. It translates to CAISDGRAYNSPLHF.

The rearrangement joins TRBV5-5 to TRBJ1-4, with D possibly being TRBD1 (5 bases). Germline assignment: CDR1 SGHKS and CDR2 YYEKEE (reference sequence). The CDR3 consists of 15 residues. Deletions cut 4 bases from V and 9 bases from J, with 19 bases between. The DNA for the CDR3 is TGTGCCAGCAGCAGAGGCCCCGGGACGGTTCAAAAACTGTTTTTT. Encoded protein: CASSRGPGTVQKLFF. Using reference TRBV5-5 and TRBJ1-4 for the parts outside the CDR3, the full variable domain is DAGVTQSPTHLIKTRGQQVTLRCSPISGHKSVSWYQQVLGQGPQFIFQYYEKEERGRGNFPDRFSARQFPNYSSELNVNALLLGDSALYLCASSRGPGTVQKLFFGSGTQLSVL.

This clonotype appeared many times. V is TRBV19 and J is TRBJ1-6, with 8 bases that match TRBD1. V trimming: 5 bases; J trimming: 12 bases; junction bases outside the gene matches: 6. The CDR3 spans 13 residues. Looked up from germline, CDR1 is LNHDA and CDR2 is SQIVND (reference sequence). The CDR3 coding sequence is TGTGCCAGTAGTGGTCAGGGGGCGGGACCCCTCCACTTT. This gives the protein CASSGQGAGPLHF.

In this sample, this clonotype turned up many times. The chain links TRBV7-8 to TRBJ1-5; possible D gene TRBD1, 6 bases. CDR3 length: 15 residues. The germline CDR1 and CDR2 sequences are SGHVS and FQNEAQ. Trimming cost V 5 bases and J 1 base, with 12 bases left between them. The CDR3 bases are TGTGCCAGCAGCGCTGGGGACACCAGCAATCAGCCCCAGCATTTT. Residues: CASSAGDTSNQPQHF. Filled out from reference TRBV7-8 and TRBJ1-5, the complete variable domain reads GAGVSQSPRYKVAKRGQDVALRCDPISGHVSLFWYQQALGQGPEFLTYFQNEAQLDKSGLPSDRFFAERPEGSVSTLKIQRTQQEDSAVYLCASSAGDTSNQPQHFGDGTRLSIL.

This clonotype was seen a few times. The rearrangement joins TRBV5-4 to TRBJ2-7, with D possibly being TRBD1 (7 bases). There are 15 residues in the CDR3. Germline CDR1 SGHNT, CDR2 YYREEE (reference sequence). Trimming pared 4 bases from V and 6 bases from J, leaving 20 bases between. The CDR3 bases are TGTGCCAGCAGCGAGGAGGGGGCGAGTCCCCTCGAGCAGTACTTC. Translating it yields CASSEEGASPLEQYF.

This clonotype was detected only a few times. The CDR3 region is CASSLDSGQGYGYTF. In DNA, the CDR3 is TGCGCCAGCAGCTTGGATTCCGGACAGGGCTATGGCTACACCTTC. The chain couples TRBV5-1 to TRBJ1-2, with 8 bases aligning to TRBD1. The trim removed 0 bases at V and 4 bases at J, leaving 5 bases unmatched. CDR3 size: 15 residues. Germline-derived CDR1 and CDR2 are SGHRS and YFSETQ.

The table lists this clonotype with many counts. The chain uses TRBV19 and TRBJ2-7, with D possibly matching TRBD2 (5 bases). V dropped 8 bases and J dropped 5 bases, with 10 bases sitting between them. Germline V CDR1 and CDR2: LNHDA, SQIVND (reference sequence). CDR3 length: 11 residues. The CDR3 sequence is CASSPGNEQYF. The CDR3 DNA reads TGTGCCAGTTCCCCGGGGAACGAGCAGTACTTC. The variable domain in full, with the rest retrieved from reference TRBV19 and TRBJ2-7, is DGGITQSPKYLFRKEGQNVTLSCEQNLNHDAMYWYRQDPGQGLRLIYYSQIVNDFQKGDIAEGYSVSREKKESFPLTVTSAQKNPTAFYLCASSPGNEQYFGPGTRLTVT.

This clonotype was recorded once. An end of the junction differs from the germline gene, which may be a read error. The V call is TRBV12-3 or TRBV12-4, the J call TRBJ1-6; D might be TRBD1 (6 bases). This CDR3 has 14 residues. The DNA of the CDR3 is TGTGCCGGCAGTTTAGTTCGAACAGGGTCACCCCTCCACTTT. The encoded protein is CAGSLVRTGSPLHF.

This clonotype occurred many times. This rearrangement joins TRBV29-1 to TRBJ1-2, with D hard to call. V was clipped by 4 bases and J by 7 bases, with 4 bases between them. This CDR3 spans 9 amino acids. Germline CDR1 is SQVTM and CDR2 is ANQGSEA. The CDR3 DNA reads as TGCAGCGTTGCCGGTGGCTACACCTTC. It translates to CSVAGGYTF.

This clonotype showed up just a few times. V is TRBV5-1 and J is TRBJ2-2, with TRBD1 as a possible D gene (6 bases). Trimming stripped 4 bases from V and 4 bases from J, with 11 bases between. The CDR3 spans 14 residues. Germline CDR1 SGHRS, CDR2 YFSETQ. The CDR3 protein is CASSRHRATGELFF. CDR3 DNA sequence: TGCGCCAGCAGCCGGCACAGGGCCACCGGGGAGCTGTTTTTT.

The V and J genes are TRBV7-8 and TRBJ1-1, with a possible D match to TRBD1 (5 bases). V lost 6 bases and J lost 3, with 14 bases in between. The CDR3 runs to 14 residues. From germline, CDR1 is SGHVS and CDR2 FQNEAQ. The CDR3 DNA sequence: TGTGCCAGCAGTGAAGTACAGGAATACACTGAAGCTTTCTTT. Its translation: CASSEVQEYTEAFF.

The genes are TRBV28 and TRBJ1-5, with no clear D. Between the trimmed V and J ends, which lost 4 bases and 2 bases, there was a span of 12 bases. The CDR3 length is 15 residues. CDR1 and CDR2 (germline): MDHEN, SYDVKM. CDR3 sequence: CASSSAGSGNQPQHF. CDR3 DNA: TGTGCCAGCAGTTCGGCGGGTTCGGGCAATCAGCCCCAGCATTTT.

V and J are TRBV6-5 and TRBJ2-2; TRBD2 matches at 7 bases. CDR3 size: 18 residues. The V gene end was trimmed by 4 bases and the J gene end by 0 bases; junction bases not matched to a gene: 11. Germline V CDR1 and CDR2: MNHEY, SVGAGI. Here the CDR3 reads CASSSLASGPANTGELFF. The CDR3 nucleotides read TGTGCCAGCAGTTCTCTGGCTAGCGGTCCCGCGAACACCGGGGAGCTGTTTTTT.

Comments on this clonotype: The junction differs from germline at one of its ends, possibly a read error. For the CDR3, the DNA is TGTGCCAGTAGTATGGATCTCTTC. Its translation is CASSMDLF. V and J are TRBV19 and TRBJ2-7, with D unresolved. The CDR3 covers 8 residues. Germline V gene sequence: CDR1 LNHDA, CDR2 SQIVND (reference sequence).

The gene calls are TRBV2 and TRBJ1-5, with D possibly TRBD1 on 6 matching bases. Trimming removed 7 bases at V and 4 bases at J, with 17 bases between. The CDR3 spans 15 residues. In germline, CDR1 is SNHLY, CDR2 FYNNEI. CDR3 DNA: TGTGCCAGCACCAAAGGGGGGGCGCATAATCAGCCCCAGCATTTT. Translating it yields CASTKGGAHNQPQHF.

In its sample, this clonotype was seen a few times. V is TRBV11-2 and J is TRBJ2-7; D uncertain. CDR1 SGHAT and CDR2 FQNNGV come from the germline V gene. Trimming stripped 9 bases from V and 5 bases from J, with 17 bases between. The CDR3 loop spans 13 amino acids. The CDR3 is CASSISPANEQYF. In DNA form, the CDR3 reads TGTGCCAGTAGTATTTCGCCGGCCAACGAGCAGTACTTC.

Ten or more counts support this clonotype. V usage is TRBV11-2 and J usage is TRBJ1-4; no reliable D call. The CDR3 is made up of 13 amino acids. V lost 3 bases and J 7 bases, leaving 9 bases between the germline ends. Germline CDR1 is SGHAT and CDR2 is FQNNGV. The CDR3 here is CASSFVLGEKLFF. The DNA for the CDR3 is TGTGCCAGCAGCTTTGTCCTCGGTGAAAAACTGTTTTTT.